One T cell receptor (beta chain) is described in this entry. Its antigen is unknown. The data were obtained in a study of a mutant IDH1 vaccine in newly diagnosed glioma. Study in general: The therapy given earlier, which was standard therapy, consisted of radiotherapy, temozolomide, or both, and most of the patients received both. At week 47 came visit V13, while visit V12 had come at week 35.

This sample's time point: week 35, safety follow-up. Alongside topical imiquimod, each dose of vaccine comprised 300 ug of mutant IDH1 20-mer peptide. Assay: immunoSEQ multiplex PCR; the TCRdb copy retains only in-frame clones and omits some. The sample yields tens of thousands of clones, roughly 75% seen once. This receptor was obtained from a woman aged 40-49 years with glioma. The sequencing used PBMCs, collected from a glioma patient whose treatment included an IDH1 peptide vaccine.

As DNA, the CDR3 is TGTGCCAGCAGTGACGCCTACGAGCAGTACTTC. Translation gives CASSDAYEQYF. The chain employs TRBV28 and TRBJ2-7; D remains ambiguous. This CDR3 has 11 amino acids. Germline loops: CDR1 MDHEN, CDR2 SYDVKM. Trimming pared 5 bases from V and 2 bases from J, leaving 4 bases between.